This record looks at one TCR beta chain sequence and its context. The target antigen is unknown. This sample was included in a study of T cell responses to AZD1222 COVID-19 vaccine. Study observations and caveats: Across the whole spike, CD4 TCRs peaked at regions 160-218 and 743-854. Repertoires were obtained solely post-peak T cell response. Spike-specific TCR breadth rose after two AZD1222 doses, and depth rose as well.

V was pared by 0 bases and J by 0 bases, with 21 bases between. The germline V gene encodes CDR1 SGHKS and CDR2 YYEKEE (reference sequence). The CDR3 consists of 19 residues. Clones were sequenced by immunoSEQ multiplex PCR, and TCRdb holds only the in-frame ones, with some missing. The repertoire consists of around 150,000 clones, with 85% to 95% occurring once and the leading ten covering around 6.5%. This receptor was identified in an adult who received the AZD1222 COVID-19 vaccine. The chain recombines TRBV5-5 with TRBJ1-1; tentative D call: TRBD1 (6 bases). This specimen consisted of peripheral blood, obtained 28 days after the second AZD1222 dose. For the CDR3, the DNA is TGTGCCAGCAGCTTGGCCGGCGGGTTTGAGGGGGGTATGAACACTGAAGCTTTCTTT. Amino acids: CASSLAGGFEGGMNTEAFF.